At least ten counts were recorded for the clone carrying this TCR beta chain. Antigen: not known. These data belong to a study of T cells in Graves' hyperthyroidism and ophthalmopathy. Study details: Blood from the periphery was taken at initial diagnosis, before any treatment. Study observations and caveats: Peripheral blood also featured most of the thyroid clonotypes expanded above 0.001.

Trimming took off 4 bases at V and 2 bases at J, with 16 bases between the two ends. In germline, CDR1 is SEHNR, CDR2 FQNEAQ (reference sequence). This CDR3 is built from 16 residues. Uncontrolled infections, other autoimmune diseases, pregnancy or lactation led to exclusion of patients. Clinicians diagnosed patients from clinical symptoms, serum thyroxine and TRAb, thyroid ultrasound and orbital computed tomography. The CDR3 regions of TCR beta were amplified from RNA transcripts. The HTBI primer set was used in a first-round RT-PCR of the TCR CDR3. TCRdb passed the multiplex PCR reads through MiXCR, listing each CDR3 protein once. The sample lists some 600,000 distinct CDR3 sequences, roughly 13% occurring once.

The genes are TRBV7-9 and TRBJ2-3, with D possibly being TRBD1 (5 bases). Sequencing was carried out using blood. The sequence derives from a woman in her 30s with Graves' hyperthyroidism that later progressed to Graves' ophthalmopathy. This CDR3 reads CASSSLDIRLTDTQYF. The CDR3 coding sequence is TGTGCCAGCAGCTCCCTGGACATTCGCCTCACAGATACGCAGTATTTT.